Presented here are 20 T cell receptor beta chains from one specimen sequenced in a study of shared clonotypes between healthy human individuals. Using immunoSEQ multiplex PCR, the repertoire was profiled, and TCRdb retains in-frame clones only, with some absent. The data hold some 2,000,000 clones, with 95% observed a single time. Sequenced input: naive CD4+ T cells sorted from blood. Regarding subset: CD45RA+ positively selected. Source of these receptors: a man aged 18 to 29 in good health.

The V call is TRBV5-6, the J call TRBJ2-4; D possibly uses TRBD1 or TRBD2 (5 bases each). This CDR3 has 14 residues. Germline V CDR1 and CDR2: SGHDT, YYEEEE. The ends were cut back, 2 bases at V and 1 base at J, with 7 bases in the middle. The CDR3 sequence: CASSFEGAKNIQYF. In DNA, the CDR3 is TGTGCCAGCAGCTTCGAGGGGGCCAAAAACATTCAGTACTTC.

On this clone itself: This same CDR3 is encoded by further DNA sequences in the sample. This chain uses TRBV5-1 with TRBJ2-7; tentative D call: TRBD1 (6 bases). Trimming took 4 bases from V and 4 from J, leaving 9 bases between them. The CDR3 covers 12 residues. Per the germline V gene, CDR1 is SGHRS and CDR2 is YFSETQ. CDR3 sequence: CASSLDRYEQYF. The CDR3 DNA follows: TGCGCCAGCAGCCTGGACAGATACGAGCAGTACTTC.

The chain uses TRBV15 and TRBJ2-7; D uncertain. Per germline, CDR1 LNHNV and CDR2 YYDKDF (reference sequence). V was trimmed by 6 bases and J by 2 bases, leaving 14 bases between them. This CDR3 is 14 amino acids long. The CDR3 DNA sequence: TGTGCCACCAGGCGCACAGCCGGAACCTACGAGCAGTACTTC. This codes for CATRRTAGTYEQYF.

The CDR3 DNA reads TGCGCCAGCAGCTTCAACGGGGGGACTGAAGCTTTCTTT. Translating gives CASSFNGGTEAFF. The chain is built from TRBV5-1 and TRBJ1-1; tentatively, D is TRBD1 (5 bases). CDR1 is SGHRS, CDR2 YFSETQ, per germline. The CDR3 totals 13 residues. V was pared by 2 bases and J by 5 bases, with 10 bases between.

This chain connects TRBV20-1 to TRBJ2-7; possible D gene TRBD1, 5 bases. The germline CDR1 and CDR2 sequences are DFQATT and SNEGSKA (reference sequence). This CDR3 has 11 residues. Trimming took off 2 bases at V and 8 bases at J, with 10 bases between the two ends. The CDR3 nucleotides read TGCAGTGCTAGAAGACAGCTGCAGCAGTACTTC. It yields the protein CSARRQLQQYF.

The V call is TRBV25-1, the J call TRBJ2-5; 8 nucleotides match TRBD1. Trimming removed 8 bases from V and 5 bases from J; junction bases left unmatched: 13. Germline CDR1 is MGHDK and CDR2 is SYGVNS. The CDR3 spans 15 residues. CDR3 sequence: CASQKGQGAYETQYF. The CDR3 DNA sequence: TGTGCCAGCCAAAAGGGGCAGGGGGCGTATGAGACCCAGTACTTC.

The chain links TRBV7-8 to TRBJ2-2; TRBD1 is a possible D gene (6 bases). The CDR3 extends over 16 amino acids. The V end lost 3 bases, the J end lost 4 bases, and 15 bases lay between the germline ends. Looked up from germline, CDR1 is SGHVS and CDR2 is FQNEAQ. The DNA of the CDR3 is TGTGCCAGCAGCTTTTCCACTACAGGGATCACCGGGGAGCTGTTTTTT. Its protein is CASSFSTTGITGELFF.

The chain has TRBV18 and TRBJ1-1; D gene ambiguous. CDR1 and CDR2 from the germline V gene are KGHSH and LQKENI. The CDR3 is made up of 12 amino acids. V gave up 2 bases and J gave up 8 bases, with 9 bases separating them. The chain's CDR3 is CASSPLTEEAFF. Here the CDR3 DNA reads TGTGCCAGCTCACCATTAACAGAAGAAGCTTTCTTT.

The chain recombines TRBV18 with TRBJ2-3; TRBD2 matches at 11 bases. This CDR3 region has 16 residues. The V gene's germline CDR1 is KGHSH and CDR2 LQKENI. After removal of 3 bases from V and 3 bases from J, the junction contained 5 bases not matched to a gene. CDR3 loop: CASSPPGLAATDTQYF. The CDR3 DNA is TGTGCCAGCTCACCGCCGGGACTAGCGGCTACAGATACGCAGTATTTT.

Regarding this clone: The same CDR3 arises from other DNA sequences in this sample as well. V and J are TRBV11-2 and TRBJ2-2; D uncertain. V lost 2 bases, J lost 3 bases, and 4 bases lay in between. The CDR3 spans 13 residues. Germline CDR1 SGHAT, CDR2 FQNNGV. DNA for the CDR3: TGTGCCAGCAGCTTAAGGGACACCGGGGAGCTGTTTTTT. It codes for CASSLRDTGELFF.

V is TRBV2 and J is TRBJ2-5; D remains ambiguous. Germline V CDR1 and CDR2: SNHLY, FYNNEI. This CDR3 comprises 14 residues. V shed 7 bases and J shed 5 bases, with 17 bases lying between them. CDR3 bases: TGTGCCAGCAAATTGGAAGGGCGTGGGGAGACCCAGTACTTC. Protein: CASKLEGRGETQYF.

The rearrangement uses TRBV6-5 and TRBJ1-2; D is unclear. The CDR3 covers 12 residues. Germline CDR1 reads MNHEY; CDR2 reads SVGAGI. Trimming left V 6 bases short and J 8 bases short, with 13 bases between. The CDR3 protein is CASRIQQGGYTF. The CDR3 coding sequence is TGTGCCAGCAGAATTCAACAAGGCGGCTACACCTTC.

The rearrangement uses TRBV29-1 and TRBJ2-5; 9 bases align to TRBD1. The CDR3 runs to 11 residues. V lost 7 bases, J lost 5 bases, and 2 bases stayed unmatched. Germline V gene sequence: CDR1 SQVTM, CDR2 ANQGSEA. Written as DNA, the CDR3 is TGCAGCGGACAGGGGGGTGAGACCCAGTACTTC. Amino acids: CSGQGGETQYF.

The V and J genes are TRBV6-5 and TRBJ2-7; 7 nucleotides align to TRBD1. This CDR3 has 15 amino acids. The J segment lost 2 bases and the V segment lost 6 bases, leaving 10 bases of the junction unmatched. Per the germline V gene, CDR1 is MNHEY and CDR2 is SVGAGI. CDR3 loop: CASSIARQGAYEQYF. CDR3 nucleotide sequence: TGTGCCAGCAGCATCGCCCGTCAGGGGGCCTACGAGCAGTACTTC.

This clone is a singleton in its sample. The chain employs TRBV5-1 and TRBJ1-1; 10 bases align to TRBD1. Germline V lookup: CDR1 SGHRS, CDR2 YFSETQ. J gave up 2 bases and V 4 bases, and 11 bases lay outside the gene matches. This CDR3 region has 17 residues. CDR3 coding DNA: TGCGCCAGCAGCATGCCTTTGGGGACAGGGGCCAACACTGAAGCTTTCTTT. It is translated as CASSMPLGTGANTEAFF.

The CDR3 sequence is CASSLGDGANQPQHF. As DNA, the CDR3 is TGCGCCAGCAGCTTGGGTGACGGCGCAAATCAGCCCCAGCATTTT. The chain couples TRBV5-1 to TRBJ1-5; D uncertain. The CDR3 consists of 15 residues. Germline CDR1 is SGHRS and CDR2 is YFSETQ. The germline V and J ends were trimmed by 0 bases and 4 bases, with 11 bases remaining between them.

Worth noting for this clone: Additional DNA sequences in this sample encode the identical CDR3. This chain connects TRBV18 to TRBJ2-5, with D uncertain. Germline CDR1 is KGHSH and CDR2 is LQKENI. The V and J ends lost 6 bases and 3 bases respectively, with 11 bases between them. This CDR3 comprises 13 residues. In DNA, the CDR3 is TGTGCCAGCTCTCCGGGTCAAAAAGAGACCCAGTACTTC. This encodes CASSPGQKETQYF. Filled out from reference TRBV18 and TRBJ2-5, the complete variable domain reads NAGVMQNPRHLVRRRGQEARLRCSPMKGHSHVYWYRQLPEEGLKFMVYLQKENIIDESGMPKERFSAEFPKEGPSILRIQQVVRGDSAAYFCASSPGQKETQYFGPGTRLLVL.

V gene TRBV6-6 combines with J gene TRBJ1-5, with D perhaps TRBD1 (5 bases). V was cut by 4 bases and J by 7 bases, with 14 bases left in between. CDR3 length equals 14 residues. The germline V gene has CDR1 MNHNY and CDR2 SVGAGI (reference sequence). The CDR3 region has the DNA TGTGCCAGCAGTTCCCGGGACGGGGGACAGCCCCAGCATTTT. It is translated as CASSSRDGGQPQHF.

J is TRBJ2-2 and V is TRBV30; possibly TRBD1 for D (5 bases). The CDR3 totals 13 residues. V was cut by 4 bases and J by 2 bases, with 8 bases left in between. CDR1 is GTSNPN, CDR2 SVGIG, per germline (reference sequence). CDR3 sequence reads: CAWKTVNTGELFF. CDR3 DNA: TGTGCCTGGAAGACAGTAAACACCGGGGAGCTGTTTTTT.

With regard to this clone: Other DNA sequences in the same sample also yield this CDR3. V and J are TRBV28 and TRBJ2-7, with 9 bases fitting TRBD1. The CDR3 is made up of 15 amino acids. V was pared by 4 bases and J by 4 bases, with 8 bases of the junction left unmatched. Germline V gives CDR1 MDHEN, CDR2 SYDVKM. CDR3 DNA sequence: TGTGCCAGCAGTTCCTCCGGGACAGGGAGGTACGAGCAGTACTTC. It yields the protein CASSSSGTGRYEQYF.